The TCR beta chain described here comes from a study of T cells after yellow fever vaccination. Findings and caveats of the study: Among all clonotypes, a small share was observed in both CD4 and CD8 compartments.

TCRdb reprocessed the 5' RACE reads via MiXCR and lists one record per CDR3 protein. Of approximately 160,000 distinct CDR3 sequences in the sample, approximately 10% were seen once. The CDR3 loop spans 12 amino acids. The germline V and J ends were trimmed by 6 bases and 6 bases, with 10 bases remaining between them. This clonotype has at least ten counts. The antigen is not known. This chain joins TRBV12-3 or TRBV12-4 and TRBJ2-3; D uncertain. The sequence came from a man aged 18 to 30 who received the YFV17D yellow fever vaccine. Sequenced here: CD8+ T cells sorted from PBMCs, sampled 45 days after the yellow fever booster vaccination. In nucleotides, the CDR3 is TGTGCCAGCAGCCTTTCACCGGATACGCAGTATTTT. Its protein is CASSLSPDTQYF.